The 15 T cell receptor beta chains presented below share a single source sample, sequenced in a study of T cell responses to AZD1222 COVID-19 vaccine. Assay used: immunoSEQ multiplex PCR; TCRdb lists only in-frame clones, some missing. The repertoire includes approximately 150,000 clones, roughly nine tenths of them detected once, and approximately 3.8% sits in the top ten. Sequences were derived from peripheral blood, sampled 28 days after the second AZD1222 dose. These receptor sequences come from an adult who received the AZD1222 COVID-19 vaccine.

V gene TRBV9 combines with J gene TRBJ1-2, with unresolved D. CDR3 size: 13 residues. CDR1 and CDR2 (germline): SGDLS, YYNGEE. With 3 bases removed from V and 8 bases from J, the gap between germline ends came to 14 bases. The CDR3 bases are TGTGCCAGCAGCGGCTTCCCAGGTTTGGGCTACACCTTC. The encoded protein is CASSGFPGLGYTF.

The chain uses TRBV6-5 and TRBJ1-6; D is unresolved. The germline V and J ends were trimmed by 5 bases and 0 bases, with 2 bases remaining between them. The CDR3 covers 13 residues. Germline V gene data show CDR1 as MNHEY and CDR2 as SVGAGI. The chain's CDR3 is CASSSSYNSPLHF. Written as DNA, the CDR3 is TGTGCCAGCAGTAGCTCCTATAATTCACCCCTCCACTTT.

This chain uses TRBV20-1 with TRBJ1-2; D is possibly TRBD1 (6 bases). Per germline, CDR1 DFQATT and CDR2 SNEGSKA (reference sequence). Trimming left V 5 bases short and J 7 bases short, with 8 bases between. The CDR3 is 10 amino acids. The CDR3 spells CSALRGGYTF. The CDR3 coding sequence is TGCAGTGCTCTCAGGGGTGGCTACACCTTC.

V usage is TRBV7-6 and J usage is TRBJ2-7; a possible D gene is TRBD1 (5 bases). Germline CDR1 reads SGHVS; CDR2 reads FNYEAQ. Trimming stripped 5 bases from V and 3 bases from J, with 14 bases between. This CDR3 spans 14 amino acids. In DNA form, the CDR3 reads TGTGCCAGCAGCCCAGACAGCACCTTCTACGAGCAGTACTTC. It encodes CASSPDSTFYEQYF.

The V and J genes are TRBV18 and TRBJ2-3; 14 nucleotides line up with TRBD2. Trimming cost V 4 bases and J 4 bases; bases outside gene matches: 7. Germline assignment: CDR1 KGHSH and CDR2 LQKENI. The CDR3 runs to 17 residues. CDR3 sequence (DNA): TGTGCCAGCTCACAGACTAGCGGGGGGGCCGGGGCAGATACGCAGTATTTT. Its protein product is CASSQTSGGAGADTQYF.

This rearrangement joins TRBV4-2 to TRBJ1-4; unclear D gene. The CDR3 length is 16 residues. Germline CDR1 reads LGHNA; CDR2 reads YNFKEQ. V was shortened by 1 base and J by 2 bases, with 11 bases between the two germline ends. The CDR3 sequence is CASSQGQGKTNEKLFF. The CDR3 DNA is TGTGCCAGCAGCCAAGGTCAAGGCAAGACTAATGAAAAACTGTTTTTT.

This clone occurred a few times. The chain recombines TRBV5-4 with TRBJ2-2; 9 bases match TRBD2. This CDR3 region has 16 residues. Trimming took 4 bases from V and 5 from J; bases not matched to a gene: 9. The germline V gene encodes CDR1 SGHNT and CDR2 YYREEE (reference sequence). CDR3 in amino acids: CASSPRSGGSTGELFF. CDR3 DNA: TGTGCCAGCAGCCCAAGGAGCGGGGGGTCTACCGGGGAGCTGTTTTTT.

The V and J genes are TRBV2 and TRBJ1-1, with a weak D call TRBD1 (5 bases). The CDR3 consists of 17 residues. V lost 3 bases, J lost 3 bases, and 20 bases lay in between. Germline V gives CDR1 SNHLY, CDR2 FYNNEI. CDR3 DNA: TGTGCCAGCAGTGACCCGACAGAGCCCATCTCATACACTGAAGCTTTCTTT. It yields the protein CASSDPTEPISYTEAFF.

The chain is built from TRBV6-2 or TRBV6-3 and TRBJ2-7, with D hard to call. CDR1 is MNHEY, CDR2 SVGEGT, per germline. V was cut by 6 bases and J by 3 bases, with 12 bases left in between. The CDR3 is made up of 13 amino acids. CDR3 residues: CASSLNRLYEQYF. DNA for the CDR3: TGTGCCAGCAGCCTAAACCGACTCTACGAGCAGTACTTC.

This clone was detected only once. V is TRBV19 and J is TRBJ1-1; tentative D call: TRBD1 (6 bases). Trimming took off 6 bases at V and 1 base at J, with 12 bases between the two ends. Per germline, CDR1 LNHDA and CDR2 SQIVND (reference sequence). The CDR3 sequence is 14 residues long. The CDR3 protein is CASRETGGNTEAFF. The CDR3 DNA reads as TGTGCCAGTAGGGAGACAGGAGGGAACACTGAAGCTTTCTTT.

In this sample, this clone turned up once. CDR3: CASSLGPPGGYTF. The CDR3 region has the DNA TGCGCCAGCAGCTTGGGCCCCCCTGGTGGCTACACCTTC. The chain joins TRBV5-1 to TRBJ1-2; D remains ambiguous. CDR3 size: 13 residues. The ends were cut back, 0 bases at V and 7 bases at J, with 10 bases in the middle. Per the germline V gene, CDR1 is SGHRS and CDR2 is YFSETQ.

The genes are TRBV30 and TRBJ1-1, with D tentatively TRBD1 (5 bases). Germline CDR1 GTSNPN, CDR2 SVGIG (reference sequence). The length of the CDR3 is 14 residues. Trimming took off 4 bases at V and 4 bases at J, with 16 bases between the two ends. The CDR3 protein is CAWTIQGLGTEAFF. CDR3 coding DNA: TGTGCCTGGACAATCCAGGGCTTAGGCACTGAAGCTTTCTTT.

The chain combines TRBV19 with TRBJ2-1; perhaps TRBD2 as D (7 bases). CDR1 and CDR2 from the germline V gene are LNHDA and SQIVND (reference sequence). Trimming stripped 6 bases from V and 7 bases from J, with 16 bases between. CDR3 size: 14 residues. This chain's CDR3 is CASSWGGQGNEQFF. In DNA form, the CDR3 reads TGTGCCAGTAGCTGGGGGGGCCAGGGGAATGAGCAGTTCTTC. Complete variable domain (other parts from reference TRBV19 and TRBJ2-1): DGGITQSPKYLFRKEGQNVTLSCEQNLNHDAMYWYRQDPGQGLRLIYYSQIVNDFQKGDIAEGYSVSREKKESFPLTVTSAQKNPTAFYLCASSWGGQGNEQFFGPGTRLTVL.

CDR3 sequence reads: CASSQDRSQGEGETQYF. The CDR3, as DNA: TGCGCCAGCAGCCAAGATAGGTCGCAGGGAGAAGGGGAGACCCAGTACTTC. The chain joins TRBV4-1 to TRBJ2-5; D is possibly TRBD1 or TRBD2 (5 bases each). The CDR3 loop spans 17 amino acids. Trimming took off 0 bases at V and 5 bases at J, with 19 bases between the two ends. Germline V lookup: CDR1 MGHRA, CDR2 YSYEKL.

Turning to this clone: A read error may produce the germline difference seen at one junction end. This chain connects TRBV7-7 to TRBJ2-7; TRBD2 is a possible D gene (5 bases). Per the germline V gene, CDR1 is SSHAT and CDR2 is FNYEAQ (reference sequence). The CDR3 is made up of 15 amino acids. The CDR3 reads CASSYMPGIYYEQYF. The CDR3 nucleotides read TGTGCTAGCAGCTATATGCCCGGGATTTACTACGAGCAGTACTTC.